This passage covers 2 T cell receptor beta chains from one sample sequenced in a study of T cell responses to AZD1222 COVID-19 vaccine. TCRdb's copy holds only in-frame clones and misses some; the assay was immunoSEQ multiplex PCR. This table holds about 130,000 clones, 93% found once. The source was peripheral blood, collected on day 0 of AZD1222 vaccination. These receptors were obtained from an adult in good health.

The chain employs TRBV29-1 and TRBJ2-7; weak D call: TRBD2 (5 bases). There are 12 residues in the CDR3. CDR1 and CDR2 from the germline V gene are SQVTM and ANQGSEA. V was pared by 6 bases and J by 2 bases, with 11 bases between. The CDR3: CSVHGEAYEQYF. The CDR3 nucleotides read TGCAGCGTCCACGGGGAAGCCTACGAGCAGTACTTC.

The V and J genes are TRBV4-3 and TRBJ2-1; tentative D call: TRBD2 (5 bases). The CDR3 totals 15 residues. Trimming stripped 0 bases from V and 10 bases from J, with 16 bases between. CDR1 is LGHNA, CDR2 YSLEER, per germline. CDR3 in DNA: TGCGCCAGCAGCCAAGAAATCGGTGGTGCTAGCGAGCAGTTCTTC. Translating gives CASSQEIGGASEQFF.